The next 10 T cell receptor beta chains were all read from a single sample in a study of blood T cell repertoires in COVID-19 (dated by TCRdb to the early 2020s). Receptor amplification or capture employed the immunoSEQ multiplex PCR assay. TCRdb re-hosts the immuneACCESS table, in-frame sequences only. Its copies lack some clones; in the studies checked, an unresolved V gene accounts for under half of them, and the cause for the rest is not known. The sample table records about 44,000 clones; roughly four fifths of these occur just once. The ten largest account for roughly 42% of the sample. Material: peripheral blood. These receptors were taken from a human donor in a cohort sampled during active COVID-19.

This clone was counted between two and nine times. The V call is TRBV7-2, the J call TRBJ1-2, with D unclear. The V end lost 2 bases, the J end lost 5 bases, and 15 bases lay between the germline ends. In germline, CDR1 is SGHTA, CDR2 FQGNSA. This CDR3 region has 15 residues. The chain's CDR3 is CASSLKSGTRYGYTF. CDR3 sequence (DNA): TGTGCCAGCAGCTTAAAGTCGGGAACGAGGTATGGCTACACCTTC.

V is TRBV2 and J is TRBJ2-1; TRBD1 matches 10 bases. This CDR3 spans 16 amino acids. V lost 2 bases, J lost 8 bases, and 9 bases stayed unmatched. The germline V gene encodes CDR1 SNHLY and CDR2 FYNNEI. CDR3 loop: CASSEFRDRGRHEQFF. The CDR3 region has the DNA TGTGCCAGCAGTGAATTTCGAGACAGGGGGCGACATGAGCAGTTCTTC.

CDR3 amino acids: CASSYPGTGEETQYF. CDR3 DNA: TGTGCCAGCAGTTACCCCGGGACAGGGGAAGAGACCCAGTACTTC. This sequence joins TRBV6-2 or TRBV6-3 and TRBJ2-5; 10 bases align to TRBD1. This CDR3 spans 15 amino acids. Germline V gene data show CDR1 as MNHEY and CDR2 as SVGEGT. V lost 2 bases to trimming and J lost 3 bases; unmatched junction nucleotides: 3.

The chain is built from TRBV5-1 and TRBJ1-1, with a possible D match to TRBD1 (5 bases). With 0 bases removed from V and 1 base from J, the gap between germline ends came to 7 bases. CDR1 SGHRS and CDR2 YFSETQ come from the germline V gene. The CDR3 has 14 amino acids. DNA for the CDR3: TGCGCCAGCAGCTTGGACAGGACGAACACTGAAGCTTTCTTT. Amino acids: CASSLDRTNTEAFF.

This rearrangement joins TRBV5-4 to TRBJ1-3; D remains ambiguous. The CDR3 is 16 residues long. V lost 5 bases to trimming and J lost 0 bases, with 15 bases between them. Per the germline V gene, CDR1 is SGHNT and CDR2 is YYREEE (reference sequence). The CDR3 loop is CASSLGGRSSGNTIYF. The CDR3 nucleotides are TGTGCCAGCAGTCTCGGAGGGCGGAGCTCTGGAAACACCATATATTTT.

The rearrangement joins TRBV18 to TRBJ1-1, with a tentative D call TRBD1 (6 bases). V was cut by 3 bases and J by 5 bases, with 16 bases left in between. Germline lookup yields CDR1 KGHSH and CDR2 LQKENI. The CDR3 is 15 residues long. For the CDR3, the DNA is TGTGCCAGCTCACCGACACAGGGAGTCGGGACTGAAGCTTTCTTT. Amino acids: CASSPTQGVGTEAFF.

The chain recombines TRBV7-2 with TRBJ2-2, with TRBD1 matching over 7 bases. The CDR3 loop spans 16 amino acids. Trimming took 5 bases from V and 5 from J; bases not matched to a gene: 11. The germline gives CDR1 SGHTA, CDR2 FQGNSA. This CDR3 reads CASSGTGTAVTGELFF. Here the CDR3 DNA reads TGTGCCAGCAGCGGAACCGGGACAGCCGTAACCGGGGAGCTGTTTTTT.

V gene TRBV10-3 combines with J gene TRBJ2-5, with D possibly being TRBD1 (6 bases). Trimming took off 6 bases at V and 5 bases at J, with 16 bases between the two ends. CDR1 is ENHRY and CDR2 is SYGVKD in the germline V gene. The CDR3 is 14 residues long. The CDR3 region has the DNA TGTGCCATCAGGGACGGGGTTGGGGGCGAGACCCAGTACTTC. It encodes CAIRDGVGGETQYF.

This chain links TRBV18 with TRBJ1-3; D remains ambiguous. Per the germline V gene, CDR1 is KGHSH and CDR2 is LQKENI. This CDR3 comprises 14 residues. With 5 bases removed from V and 0 bases from J, the gap between germline ends came to 8 bases. The CDR3 sequence is CASSTGDSGNTIYF. As DNA, the CDR3 is TGTGCCAGCTCAACCGGGGACTCTGGAAACACCATATATTTT.

This clone has a single count. The chain recombines TRBV21-1 with TRBJ1-1; TRBD1 was called by the table and not checked on the DNA. TRBV21-1 is tagged as a pseudogene. The CDR3 sequence is 15 residues long. CDR3 region: CASSMTGRFNTEAFF. The CDR3 DNA follows: TGTGCCAGCAGCATGACAGGGCGTTTTAACACTGAAGCTTTCTTT.